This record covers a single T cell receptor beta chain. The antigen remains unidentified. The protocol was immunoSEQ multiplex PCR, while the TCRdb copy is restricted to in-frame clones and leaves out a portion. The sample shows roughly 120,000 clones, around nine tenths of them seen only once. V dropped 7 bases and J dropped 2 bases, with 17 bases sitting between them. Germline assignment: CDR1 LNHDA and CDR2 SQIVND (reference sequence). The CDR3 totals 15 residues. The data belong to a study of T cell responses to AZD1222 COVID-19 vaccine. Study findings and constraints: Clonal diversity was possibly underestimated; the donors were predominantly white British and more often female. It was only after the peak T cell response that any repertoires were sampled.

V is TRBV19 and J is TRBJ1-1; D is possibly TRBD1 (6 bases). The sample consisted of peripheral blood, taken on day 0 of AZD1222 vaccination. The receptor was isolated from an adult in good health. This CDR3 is CASKQGGLSNTEAFF. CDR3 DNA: TGTGCCAGTAAACAGGGCGGCCTGTCCAACACTGAAGCTTTCTTT.